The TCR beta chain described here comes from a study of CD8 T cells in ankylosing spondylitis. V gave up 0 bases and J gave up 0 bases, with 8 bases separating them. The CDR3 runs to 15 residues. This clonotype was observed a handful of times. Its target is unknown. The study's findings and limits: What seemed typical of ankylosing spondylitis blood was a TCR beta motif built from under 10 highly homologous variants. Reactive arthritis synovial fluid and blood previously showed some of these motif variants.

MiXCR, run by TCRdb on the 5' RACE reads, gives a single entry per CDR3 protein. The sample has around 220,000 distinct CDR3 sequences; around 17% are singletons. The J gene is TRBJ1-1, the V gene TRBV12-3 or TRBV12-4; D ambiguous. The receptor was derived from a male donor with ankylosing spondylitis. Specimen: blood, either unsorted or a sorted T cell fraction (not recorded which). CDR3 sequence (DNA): TGTGCCAGCAGTTTAGCGCCCCAGTTGAACACTGAAGCTTTCTTT. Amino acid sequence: CASSLAPQLNTEAFF.